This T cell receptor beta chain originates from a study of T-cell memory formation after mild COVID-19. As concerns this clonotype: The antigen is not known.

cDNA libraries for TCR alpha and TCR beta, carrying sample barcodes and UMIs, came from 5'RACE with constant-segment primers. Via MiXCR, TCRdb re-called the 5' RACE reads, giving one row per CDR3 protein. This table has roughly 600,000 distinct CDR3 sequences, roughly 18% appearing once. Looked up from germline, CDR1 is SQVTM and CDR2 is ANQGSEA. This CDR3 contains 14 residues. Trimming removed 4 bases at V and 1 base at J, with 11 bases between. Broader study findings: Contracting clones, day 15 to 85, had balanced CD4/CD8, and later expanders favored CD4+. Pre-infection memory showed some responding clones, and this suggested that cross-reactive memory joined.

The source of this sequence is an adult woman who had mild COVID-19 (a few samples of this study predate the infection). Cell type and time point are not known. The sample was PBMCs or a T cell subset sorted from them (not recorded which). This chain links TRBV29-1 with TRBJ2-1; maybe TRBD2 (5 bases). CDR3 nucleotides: TGCAGCGTTGGCCCCACGGGGTCCTACAATGAGCAGTTCTTC. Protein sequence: CSVGPTGSYNEQFF.